Shown below are 6 T cell receptor beta chains from a single sample sequenced in a study of blood T cell repertoires in COVID-19. Using immunoSEQ multiplex PCR, the repertoire was profiled, and TCRdb retains in-frame clones only, with some absent. The table lists under 250,000 clones, 80% to 90% of them singletons, with around 10% in the top ten. Sequencing was done on a sample of peripheral blood. The receptors here all came from a man aged 45-65 years with COVID-19, enrolled during active disease.

The V gene is TRBV10-3, the J gene TRBJ2-7; 7 bases are shared with TRBD2. Unmatched junction bases numbered 2, after V lost 2 bases and J lost 1 base. Germline V gene data show CDR1 as ENHRY and CDR2 as SYGVKD. The length of the CDR3 is 14 residues. CDR3 residues: CAISERGESYEQYF. Written as DNA, the CDR3 is TGTGCCATCAGTGAGCGGGGGGAATCCTACGAGCAGTACTTC.

V gene TRBV3-1 (or the pseudogene TRBV3-2) combines with J gene TRBJ1-3; 8 bases map to TRBD1. The germline CDR1 and CDR2 sequences are LGHDT and YNNKEL (reference sequence). The CDR3 has 16 amino acids. The J segment lost 2 bases and the V segment lost 1 base, leaving 4 bases of the junction unmatched. The CDR3 region is CASSQVRRGPGNTIYF. The CDR3 DNA is TGTGCCAGCAGCCAAGTGCGCAGGGGGCCTGGAAACACCATATATTTT.

The V gene is TRBV20-1, the J gene TRBJ1-5; 7 bases fit TRBD1. The V gene end was trimmed by 3 bases and the J gene end by 2 bases; junction bases not matched to a gene: 4. The CDR3 length is 14 residues. Germline assignment: CDR1 DFQATT and CDR2 SNEGSKA (reference sequence). The DNA for the CDR3 is TGCAGTGCTAGTGTGGGGACAGGCAATCAGCCCCAGCATTTT. It encodes CSASVGTGNQPQHF.

This clone showed up just once. J is TRBJ1-2 and V is TRBV3-1 (or the pseudogene TRBV3-2); D unresolved. V was clipped by 0 bases and J by 4 bases, with 6 bases between them. The CDR3 is 13 residues long. Germline lookup yields CDR1 LGHDT and CDR2 YNNKEL (reference sequence). The CDR3, as DNA: TGTGCCAGCAGCCAAGATGCAGTCTATGGCTACACCTTC. Its translation: CASSQDAVYGYTF.

This clone showed up just once. Written as DNA, the CDR3 is TGTGCCAGCAGCCCCTTTCTAGGTGGGGGGACTGAGCAGTTCTTC. Translating it yields CASSPFLGGGTEQFF. This sequence joins TRBV6-5 and TRBJ2-1; weak D call: TRBD2 (6 bases). The CDR3 covers 15 residues. Germline values: CDR1 MNHEY, CDR2 SVGAGI. Between the trimmed V and J ends, which lost 6 bases and 9 bases, there was a span of 21 bases.

V gene TRBV7-2 combines with J gene TRBJ2-3; possibly TRBD1 for D (6 bases). The CDR3 is 15 residues long. Germline CDR1 reads SGHTA; CDR2 reads FQGNSA. The V and J ends lost 2 bases and 5 bases respectively, with 14 bases between them. DNA of the CDR3: TGTGCCAGCAGCTTATCTGGGGGCCTTTTAGATACGCAGTATTTT. Translated, it gives CASSLSGGLLDTQYF.